Below, 30 T cell receptor beta chains from the same sample are listed, as sequenced in a study of T cell changes during pregnancy in multiple sclerosis. Generated by immunoSEQ multiplex PCR, the TCRdb table keeps only in-frame clones and is missing some. The sample holds over 50,000 clones, 89% seen once. Sequenced here: peripheral blood, sampled after pregnancy. The receptors were sampled from a female donor with multiple sclerosis, enrolled in a pregnancy study.

The rearrangement links TRBV10-3 to TRBJ1-1; D is possibly TRBD1 (6 bases). Germline CDR1 and CDR2: ENHRY and SYGVKD. V was shortened by 0 bases and J by 5 bases, with 10 bases between the two germline ends. The CDR3 loop spans 14 amino acids. The CDR3, as DNA: TGTGCCATCAGTGAGTCTACAGGGACAACTGAAGCTTTCTTT. As protein: CAISESTGTTEAFF.

The chain has TRBV28 and TRBJ2-7, with 8 bases fitting TRBD2. In germline, CDR1 is MDHEN, CDR2 SYDVKM. With 7 bases clipped from V and 6 bases from J, the junction kept 11 bases outside the gene matches. The CDR3 has 14 residues. CDR3 in DNA: TGTGCCAGCACCAGGGTAAACGGGGGGGGCGAGCAGTACTTC. Its translation: CASTRVNGGGEQYF.

The chain combines TRBV30 with TRBJ1-1, with 9 nucleotides matching TRBD1. The CDR3 runs 13 residues. CDR1 and CDR2 (germline): GTSNPN, SVGIG (reference sequence). Losses at the gene ends were 3 bases for V and 3 bases for J; bases not matched to a gene: 2. The chain's CDR3 is CAWSRDRDTEAFF. The CDR3 region has the DNA TGTGCCTGGAGCCGGGACAGGGACACTGAAGCTTTCTTT.

The chain uses TRBV5-6 and TRBJ2-7, with 11 bases fitting TRBD2. The CDR3 covers 16 residues. The germline V gene encodes CDR1 SGHDT and CDR2 YYEEEE. Trimming cost V 0 bases and J 5 bases; bases outside gene matches: 7. CDR3 loop: CASSLGPGTSGDEQYF. The CDR3, as DNA: TGTGCCAGCAGCTTGGGGCCCGGGACTAGCGGCGACGAGCAGTACTTC.

For this clone: Different DNA sequences within this sample yield the same CDR3. In DNA form, the CDR3 reads TGCGCCAGCAGCTTGTCCGGGAGCTCCTACAATGAGCAGTTCTTC. Its translation is CASSLSGSSYNEQFF. The chain carries TRBV5-1 and TRBJ2-1; weak D call: TRBD2 (6 bases). Trimming removed 1 base at V and 0 bases at J, with 8 bases between. Germline-derived CDR1 and CDR2 are SGHRS and YFSETQ. The CDR3 loop spans 15 amino acids.

The chain links TRBV18 to TRBJ1-6, with TRBD1 matching 7 bases. CDR3 size: 14 residues. V trimming: 3 bases; J trimming: 8 bases; junction bases outside the gene matches: 4. CDR1 and CDR2 (germline): KGHSH, LQKENI. CDR3 protein: CASSPTGADSPLHF. The CDR3 DNA reads TGTGCCAGCTCACCTACAGGGGCTGATTCACCCCTCCACTTT.

The chain links TRBV28 to TRBJ1-1; maybe TRBD1 (5 bases). This CDR3 is 17 amino acids long. CDR1 MDHEN and CDR2 SYDVKM come from the germline V gene. Trimming removed 10 bases from V and 2 bases from J, with 26 bases in between. CDR3 nucleotides: TGTGCCACCTCCTTCCCCCCTCGTGACAGAGTTAACACTGAAGCTTTCTTT. It specifies CATSFPPRDRVNTEAFF.

The chain is built from TRBV19 and TRBJ1-4; the D is unclear. The CDR3 has 16 residues. V lost 2 bases, J lost 0 bases, and 10 bases lay in between. The V gene's germline CDR1 is LNHDA and CDR2 SQIVND (reference sequence). Here the CDR3 DNA reads TGTGCCAGTAGTATAAGGACTGTCGCAACTAATGAAAAACTGTTTTTT. Translating gives CASSIRTVATNEKLFF.

The chain uses TRBV19 and TRBJ1-2, with no clear D. Germline values: CDR1 LNHDA, CDR2 SQIVND (reference sequence). This CDR3 has 15 residues. The germline V and J ends were trimmed by 1 base and 4 bases, with 13 bases remaining between them. CDR3 DNA sequence: TGTGCCAGTAGTATAGGTGCCAGGAACATCTATGGCTACACCTTC. As protein: CASSIGARNIYGYTF.

The chain employs TRBV6-1 and TRBJ2-3; the match to TRBD2 covers 8 bases. The CDR3 totals 14 residues. Germline CDR1 is MNHNS and CDR2 is SASEGT. Trimming took 7 bases from V and 2 from J; bases not matched to a gene: 5. The CDR3 spells CASNGLAHTDTQYF. As DNA, the CDR3 is TGTGCCAGCAACGGACTAGCCCACACAGATACGCAGTATTTT.

V and J are TRBV6-5 and TRBJ2-5; 8 bases are shared with TRBD1. The CDR3 is made up of 15 amino acids. The ends lost 6 bases at V and 1 base at J; junction bases unmatched: 7. Germline V gives CDR1 MNHEY, CDR2 SVGAGI. CDR3 nucleotide sequence: TGTGCCAGCAGCCGACATGGGACAGGCCAAGAGACCCAGTACTTC. Translated: CASSRHGTGQETQYF.

The table lists this clone with a count of one. The chain uses TRBV5-4 and TRBJ1-2; no clear D gene. V gave up 2 bases and J gave up 13 bases, with 15 bases separating them. This CDR3 comprises 12 residues. From germline, CDR1 is SGHNT and CDR2 YYREEE (reference sequence). The CDR3 protein is CASSLRPAAFTF. CDR3 coding DNA: TGTGCCAGCAGCTTACGACCCGCGGCTTTCACCTTC.

V gene TRBV29-1 combines with J gene TRBJ2-4, with D perhaps TRBD2 (5 bases). Trimming took 6 bases from V and 1 from J, leaving 16 bases between them. Per germline, CDR1 SQVTM and CDR2 ANQGSEA. The CDR3 contains 15 residues. The CDR3, as DNA: TGCAGCGTCCGAGGAGGTGGAGGCGCCAAAAACATTCAGTACTTC. It encodes CSVRGGGGAKNIQYF.

The CDR3 coding sequence is TGTGCCAGCAGCGACAGGGGGCCCGAGCAGTACTTC. Translation gives CASSDRGPEQYF. The chain has TRBV2 and TRBJ2-7; the match to TRBD1 covers 10 bases. The CDR3 runs 12 residues. Germline lookup yields CDR1 SNHLY and CDR2 FYNNEI. Trimming at V came to 6 bases and at J to 6 bases, leaving 2 bases not matched to a gene.

This chain joins TRBV4-3 and TRBJ1-1, with 11 bases fitting TRBD1. The germline CDR1 and CDR2 sequences are LGHNA and YSLEER. Losses at the gene ends were 5 bases for V and 4 bases for J; bases not matched to a gene: 3. The CDR3 consists of 14 residues. Here the CDR3 DNA reads TGCGCCAGCAGCTTTGGGACAGGGGGCACTGAAGCTTTCTTT. It is translated as CASSFGTGGTEAFF.

The chain joins TRBV12-2 to TRBJ2-5; the table's D call TRBD1 went unverified against the DNA. TRBV12-2 counts as a pseudogene. The CDR3 contains 23 residues. In nucleotides, the CDR3 is TGTGCAAGTCGCTTAGCGTTCAGGAAGGATGCTGCAACAGGGGCTCAGTACCAAGAGACCCAGTACTTC. It specifies CASRLAFRKDAATGAQYQETQYF.

The chain links TRBV5-4 to TRBJ1-2; 8 bases line up with TRBD1. Per the germline V gene, CDR1 is SGHNT and CDR2 is YYREEE (reference sequence). CDR3 size: 15 residues. J gave up 2 bases and V 3 bases, and 6 bases lay outside the gene matches. CDR3 residues: CASSSSRTGNYGYTF. The CDR3 DNA is TGTGCCAGCAGCTCCTCCCGGACAGGGAACTATGGCTACACCTTC.

The V and J genes are TRBV5-6 and TRBJ1-5; the match to TRBD1 covers 7 bases. V dropped 0 bases and J dropped 8; count of bases not matched to a gene: 8. The CDR3 runs 15 residues. Germline assignment: CDR1 SGHDT and CDR2 YYEEEE. The CDR3 nucleotides are TGTGCCAGCAGCTTGGGAGACAGGGACGGGGAGCCCCAGCATTTT. Amino acids: CASSLGDRDGEPQHF.

The chain combines TRBV10-1 with TRBJ2-5, with D maybe TRBD2 (6 bases). Trimming shortened V by 3 bases and J by 5 bases, and 16 bases separated the two germline ends. The CDR3 sequence is 15 residues long. Per germline, CDR1 WNHNN and CDR2 SYGVQD (reference sequence). The CDR3 DNA reads as TGCGCCAGCAGTGACTCGGGGACTGCATTGGAGACCCAGTACTTC. It codes for CASSDSGTALETQYF.

The chain links TRBV5-1 to TRBJ1-5, with D maybe TRBD1 (6 bases). V lost 4 bases to trimming and J lost 3 bases, with 11 bases between them. In germline, CDR1 is SGHRS, CDR2 YFSETQ. The CDR3 spans 14 residues. Here the CDR3 reads CASSVDSHNQPQHF. CDR3 in DNA: TGCGCCAGCAGCGTGGACAGCCACAATCAGCCCCAGCATTTT. Looking up the rest from reference TRBV5-1 and TRBJ1-5 gives the full variable domain: KAGVTQTPRYLIKTRGQQVTLSCSPISGHRSVSWYQQTPGQGLQFLFEYFSETQRNKGNFPGRFSGRQFSNSRSEMNVSTLELGDSALYLCASSVDSHNQPQHFGDGTRLSIL.

This clone was picked up one time. The rearrangement uses TRBV2 and TRBJ2-5; 9 bases are shared with TRBD1. CDR1 and CDR2 from the germline V gene are SNHLY and FYNNEI. The CDR3 totals 12 residues. The J segment lost 6 bases and the V segment lost 7 bases, leaving 3 bases of the junction unmatched. CDR3 DNA sequence: TGTGCCAGCACGACAGGGGGAAAGACCCAGTACTTC. The encoded protein is CASTTGGKTQYF.

CDR3: CASRSGTSGYNEQFF. The CDR3 coding sequence is TGTGCCAGCAGATCCGGGACTAGCGGATACAATGAGCAGTTCTTC. V gene TRBV27 combines with J gene TRBJ2-1; 11 bases match TRBD2. This CDR3 is built from 15 residues. With 6 bases clipped from V and 4 bases from J, the junction kept 5 bases outside the gene matches. Germline V lookup: CDR1 MNHEY, CDR2 SMNVEV (reference sequence).

This chain connects TRBV11-2 to TRBJ2-3, with a weak D call TRBD2 (6 bases). CDR3 size: 14 residues. From germline, CDR1 is SGHAT and CDR2 FQNNGV. V lost 4 bases and J 1 base, leaving 9 bases between the germline ends. CDR3 protein: CASSSGLRTDTQYF. The CDR3, as DNA: TGTGCCAGCAGCTCGGGACTGCGCACAGATACGCAGTATTTT.

The chain uses TRBV7-2 and TRBJ1-5; TRBD1 might be the D (5 bases). The germline gives CDR1 SGHTA, CDR2 FQGNSA. Trimming took 2 bases from V and 4 from J, leaving 6 bases between them. The CDR3 has 13 residues. The CDR3 nucleotides are TGTGCCAGCAGCTTAAGGGGAAATCAGCCCCAGCATTTT. Translation: CASSLRGNQPQHF.

This clone was detected a few times. V and J are TRBV5-1 and TRBJ2-6, with a possible D match to TRBD2 (5 bases). Trimming left V 4 bases short and J 2 bases short, with 7 bases between. CDR1 is SGHRS and CDR2 is YFSETQ in the germline V gene. The CDR3 extends over 14 amino acids. The CDR3 region has the DNA TGCGCCAGCAGCGAGGGAGCTGGGGCCAACGTCCTGACTTTC. Translating it yields CASSEGAGANVLTF.

The chain is built from TRBV4-2 and TRBJ1-2; perhaps TRBD1 as D (5 bases). The ends were cut back, 1 base at V and 7 bases at J, with 13 bases in the middle. The length of the CDR3 is 14 residues. CDR1 is LGHNA, CDR2 YNFKEQ, per germline. The CDR3 protein is CASSQGSGTTGYTF. The CDR3 coding sequence is TGTGCCAGCAGCCAAGGGTCAGGGACTACTGGCTACACCTTC.

The J gene is TRBJ2-1, the V gene TRBV30; 9 bases align to TRBD2. The CDR3 contains 14 residues. With 5 bases clipped from V and 5 bases from J, the junction kept 7 bases outside the gene matches. Germline V gene lookup returns CDR1 GTSNPN and CDR2 SVGIG (reference sequence). CDR3 sequence (DNA): TGTGCCTGGGGCTGGGCGGGGGGGCACAATGAGCAGTTCTTC. Translation: CAWGWAGGHNEQFF.

This clone showed up just once. J is TRBJ1-1 and V is TRBV9; D is unclear. This CDR3 is 14 amino acids long. Trimming cost V 0 bases and J 5 bases, with 11 bases left between them. Germline CDR1 is SGDLS and CDR2 is YYNGEE. The CDR3 region has the DNA TGTGCCAGCAGCGTAGAAGGGAGAGGGACTGAAGCTTTCTTT. This sequence encodes CASSVEGRGTEAFF.

This chain connects TRBV15 to TRBJ1-5; D not certain. CDR1 LNHNV and CDR2 YYDKDF come from the germline V gene (reference sequence). With 1 base removed from V and 4 bases from J, the gap between germline ends came to 11 bases. The CDR3 covers 15 residues. In nucleotides, the CDR3 is TGTGCCACCAGCAGAGCCCAGGACTATAATCAGCCCCAGCATTTT. Translated, it gives CATSRAQDYNQPQHF.

The V gene is TRBV5-4, the J gene TRBJ1-2, with unresolved D. This CDR3 contains 13 residues. Germline V gene data show CDR1 as SGHNT and CDR2 as YYREEE (reference sequence). Trimming removed 4 bases from V and 3 bases from J, with 10 bases in between. The CDR3 protein is CASSLGGYYGYTF. In nucleotides, the CDR3 is TGTGCCAGCAGCCTTGGAGGTTACTATGGCTACACCTTC.